Shown below are 32 T cell receptor beta chains from a single sample sequenced in a study of T cell responses to AZD1222 COVID-19 vaccine. Repertoires were generated with immunoSEQ multiplex PCR, while TCRdb's copy carries only in-frame clones and drops some. The data contain about 190,000 clones, 92% of them singletons. Specimen: peripheral blood, collected on day 0 of AZD1222 vaccination. The source of these receptors is an adult in good health.

The V gene is TRBV13, the J gene TRBJ1-1; the D gene is possibly TRBD1 (6 bases). The CDR3 totals 14 residues. V lost 0 bases, J lost 5 bases, and 10 bases lay in between. Per the germline V gene, CDR1 is PRHDT and CDR2 is FYEKMQ (reference sequence). This chain's CDR3 is CASSLGQGTTEAFF. DNA of the CDR3: TGTGCCAGCAGCTTAGGACAGGGAACAACTGAAGCTTTCTTT.

V is TRBV10-3 and J is TRBJ1-6; D is ambiguous. The CDR3 length is 8 residues. Germline V CDR1 and CDR2: ENHRY, SYGVKD. V was clipped by 7 bases and J by 13 bases, with 2 bases between them. CDR3 region: CAITPLHF. CDR3 DNA: TGTGCCATCACCCCCCTCCACTTT.

This clone showed up just once. This chain uses TRBV11-3 with TRBJ1-1; 12 nucleotides align to TRBD1. CDR1 is SGHNT and CDR2 is YENEEA in the germline V gene. This CDR3 is built from 15 residues. Trimming cost V 4 bases and J 6 bases; bases outside gene matches: 6. In DNA, the CDR3 is TGTGCCAGCAGCTGGGCGGGACAGGGGGCCTCTGAAGCTTTCTTT. This encodes CASSWAGQGASEAFF.

The rearrangement joins TRBV2 to TRBJ2-5, with unresolved D. Germline V gene lookup returns CDR1 SNHLY and CDR2 FYNNEI. The V end was cut by 7 bases, the J end by 5 bases, with 14 bases between. The CDR3 is made up of 13 amino acids. The CDR3, as DNA: TGTGCCAGCAATCCGGCATTGACGGAGACCCAGTACTTC. It codes for CASNPALTETQYF.

In the case of this clone: One junction end does not reproduce the germline sequence, and a read error may be involved. This rearrangement joins TRBV6-2 or TRBV6-3 to TRBJ2-5, with 11 bases fitting TRBD2. The CDR3 has 20 amino acids. The germline V gene encodes CDR1 MNHEY and CDR2 SVGEGT. The CDR3 region is CASSDSLAGGTLKPAGTQYF. CDR3 nucleotides: TGTGCCAGCAGTGACTCATTAGCGGGGGGGACCCTCAAACCCGCAGGGACCCAGTACTTC.

The DNA of the CDR3 is TGTGCCAGCTCACCACTACAGGGGTTCCCCTCAAATGGCTACACCTTC. It codes for CASSPLQGFPSNGYTF. The rearrangement links TRBV18 to TRBJ1-2; 7 nucleotides match TRBD1. The V and J ends lost 1 base and 6 bases, in that order; junction bases with no gene match: 11. The CDR3 spans 16 residues. Germline assignment: CDR1 KGHSH and CDR2 LQKENI.

The CDR3 is CASSTTGVLTDTQYF. The CDR3 DNA follows: TGTGCCAGCAGCACTACAGGAGTACTCACAGATACGCAGTATTTT. The V and J genes are TRBV7-3 and TRBJ2-3, with a tentative D call TRBD1 (5 bases). The CDR3 totals 15 residues. Trimming pared 5 bases from V and 2 bases from J, leaving 14 bases between. Per the germline V gene, CDR1 is SGHTA and CDR2 is FQGTGA.

The gene calls are TRBV28 and TRBJ1-2; D perhaps matches TRBD1 (6 bases). CDR1 is MDHEN, CDR2 SYDVKM, per germline. The CDR3 consists of 14 residues. V was cut by 6 bases and J by 2 bases, with 13 bases left in between. The CDR3: CASRRVGANYGYTF. CDR3 DNA: TGTGCCAGCAGACGTGTGGGGGCGAACTATGGCTACACCTTC.

The V call is TRBV27, the J call TRBJ1-6; no clear D gene. Germline V gene data show CDR1 as MNHEY and CDR2 as SMNVEV (reference sequence). The CDR3 extends over 15 amino acids. V lost 3 bases and J lost 4, with 10 bases in between. The CDR3 DNA follows: TGTGCCAGCAGTTTGTCGGGGATTTATAATTCACCCCTCCACTTT. It yields the protein CASSLSGIYNSPLHF.

The J gene is TRBJ1-5, the V gene TRBV14; 8 bases agree with TRBD1. After removal of 8 bases from V and 6 bases from J, the junction contained 9 bases not matched to a gene. From germline, CDR1 is SGHDN and CDR2 FVKESK. The CDR3 is made up of 14 amino acids. In DNA form, the CDR3 reads TGTGCCAGCCGCGGACAGGGAGATTGTCAGCCCCAGCATTTT. Encoded protein: CASRGQGDCQPQHF. Filled out from reference TRBV14 and TRBJ1-5, the complete variable domain reads EAGVTQFPSHSVIEKGQTVTLRCDPISGHDNLYWYRRVMGKEIKFLLHFVKESKQDESGMPNNRFLAERTGGTYSTLKVQPAELEDSGVYFCASRGQGDCQPQHFGDGTRLSIL.

The J gene is TRBJ2-5, the V gene TRBV14; D is undetermined. CDR1 and CDR2 (germline): SGHDN, FVKESK. The CDR3 consists of 14 residues. V was shortened by 0 bases and J by 7 bases, with 12 bases between the two germline ends. CDR3 DNA sequence: TGTGCCAGCAGCCAAGAGAGGACCGTGGGGACCCAGTACTTC. Amino acid sequence: CASSQERTVGTQYF.

This rearrangement joins TRBV11-2 to TRBJ2-2; the D is unclear. Germline CDR1 reads SGHAT; CDR2 reads FQNNGV. The V end lost 5 bases, the J end lost 2 bases, and 6 bases lay between the germline ends. This CDR3 is 13 amino acids long. The CDR3 DNA is TGTGCCAGCAGCCCTCCAAACACCGGGGAGCTGTTTTTT. It codes for CASSPPNTGELFF.

The chain employs TRBV7-3 and TRBJ2-3; 8 positions agree with TRBD2. Germline V gene sequence: CDR1 SGHTA, CDR2 FQGTGA. The trim removed 3 bases at V and 1 base at J, leaving 3 bases unmatched. This CDR3 is 15 amino acids long. The CDR3 is CASSFPAGGTDTQYF. CDR3 DNA sequence: TGTGCCAGCAGCTTCCCAGCGGGGGGCACAGATACGCAGTATTTT.

This chain joins TRBV5-1 and TRBJ1-2; the D is unclear. The germline CDR1 and CDR2 sequences are SGHRS and YFSETQ. CDR3 length: 16 amino acids. V lost 0 bases and J lost 8, with 20 bases in between. The CDR3 protein is CASSLGPETPPRGYTF. The CDR3 coding sequence is TGCGCCAGCAGCTTGGGCCCCGAGACCCCTCCGCGCGGCTACACCTTC.

The chain uses TRBV12-3 or TRBV12-4 and TRBJ1-3; D not certain. V was pared by 5 bases and J by 4 bases, with 6 bases between. The CDR3 covers 12 residues. CDR3 in amino acids: CASSHYGNTIYF. In DNA form, the CDR3 reads TGTGCCAGCAGTCACTACGGAAACACCATATATTTT.

This chain joins TRBV28 and TRBJ1-5; a possible D gene is TRBD1 (5 bases). V shed 6 bases and J shed 7 bases, with 13 bases lying between them. There are 13 residues in the CDR3. Germline CDR1 MDHEN, CDR2 SYDVKM. The CDR3 DNA follows: TGTGCCAGCAGGGGGGACTTTAGGCAGCCCCAGCATTTT. As protein: CASRGDFRQPQHF.

This chain uses TRBV29-1 with TRBJ1-1, with 11 nucleotides matching TRBD1. The CDR3 has 13 residues. Germline CDR1 SQVTM, CDR2 ANQGSEA. V shed 7 bases and J 7 bases; nucleotides not matched to a gene: 8. The CDR3 is CSAKGQGADEAFF. The CDR3 DNA reads TGCAGCGCTAAAGGACAGGGGGCGGATGAAGCTTTCTTT.

V and J are TRBV27 and TRBJ2-5; D might be TRBD2 (6 bases). V shed 6 bases and J shed 0 bases, with 8 bases lying between them. Germline values: CDR1 MNHEY, CDR2 SMNVEV (reference sequence). CDR3 length: 13 residues. The CDR3 spells CASSRDYQETQYF. The CDR3 DNA is TGTGCCAGCAGCCGGGACTACCAAGAGACCCAGTACTTC.

The rearrangement uses TRBV2 and TRBJ1-2, with a weak D call TRBD1 (5 bases). The CDR3 is 14 residues long. Germline CDR1 is SNHLY and CDR2 is FYNNEI. V lost 6 bases, J lost 11 bases, and 22 bases lay in between. The CDR3 protein is CASSPERDRPGYTF. In DNA, the CDR3 is TGTGCCAGCAGCCCGGAGAGGGACCGCCCAGGGTACACCTTC.

The genes are TRBV6-5 and TRBJ2-7, with no clear D. The CDR3 is 13 amino acids. Germline V CDR1 and CDR2: MNHEY, SVGAGI. Trimming stripped 6 bases from V and 6 bases from J, with 15 bases between. The CDR3 DNA is TGTGCCAGCAGCCCCCCCACGAGACGCGAGCAGTACTTC. Translating gives CASSPPTRREQYF.

The chain combines TRBV7-9 with TRBJ2-5; D ambiguous. The CDR3 runs 14 residues. Germline CDR1 reads SEHNR; CDR2 reads FQNEAQ (reference sequence). V was pared by 4 bases and J by 4 bases, with 13 bases between. The CDR3 DNA sequence: TGTGCCAGCAGCTATAACCTGGCCCGAGAGACCCAGTACTTC. As protein: CASSYNLARETQYF.

For this clone: Other DNA sequences in this specimen translate into the identical CDR3. The V call is TRBV5-1, the J call TRBJ1-1, with D unresolved. Germline V CDR1 and CDR2: SGHRS, YFSETQ. This CDR3 is built from 13 residues. V was shortened by 2 bases and J by 2 bases, with 7 bases between the two germline ends. CDR3 amino acids: CASSLMVNTEAFF. CDR3 nucleotide sequence: TGCGCCAGCAGCTTAATGGTAAACACTGAAGCTTTCTTT.

The rearrangement joins TRBV7-3 to TRBJ1-4; no reliable D call. CDR3 length equals 14 residues. Trimming took 2 bases from V and 4 from J, leaving 8 bases between them. Germline loops: CDR1 SGHTA, CDR2 FQGTGA. CDR3 protein: CASSLEVGNEKLFF. CDR3 DNA: TGTGCCAGCAGCTTAGAGGTAGGTAATGAAAAACTGTTTTTT.

This clone appeared once. The chain is built from TRBV5-5 and TRBJ1-1; the match to TRBD1 covers 7 bases. Germline CDR1 and CDR2: SGHKS and YYEKEE (reference sequence). Unmatched junction bases numbered 5, after V lost 2 bases and J lost 4 bases. The CDR3 has 14 residues. The CDR3 spells CASSFQGGGTEAFF. CDR3 DNA sequence: TGTGCCAGCAGCTTTCAGGGGGGAGGCACTGAAGCTTTCTTT.

The V gene is TRBV7-9, the J gene TRBJ2-3; D is possibly TRBD2 (5 bases). V lost 2 bases, J lost 1 base, and 10 bases lay in between. CDR1 and CDR2 from the germline V gene are SEHNR and FQNEAQ (reference sequence). This CDR3 is 15 amino acids long. In DNA form, the CDR3 reads TGTGCCAGCAGCTTATGGGGAGCGGGCACAGATACGCAGTATTTT. Translating it yields CASSLWGAGTDTQYF.

V gene TRBV3-1 (or the pseudogene TRBV3-2) combines with J gene TRBJ2-3; either TRBD1 or TRBD2 may supply D (6 bases each). Germline assignment: CDR1 LGHDT and CDR2 YNNKEL (reference sequence). Trimming stripped 1 base from V and 2 bases from J, with 16 bases between. The CDR3 totals 17 residues. The CDR3 nucleotides read TGTGCCAGCAGCCAAGGAGATAGGGGGGCGGTCACAGATACGCAGTATTTT. Protein: CASSQGDRGAVTDTQYF.

The DNA of the CDR3 is TGTGCCATCAGCAGGGGCCTTCTTGAAAAACTGTTTTTT. Residues: CAISRGLLEKLFF. The chain links TRBV10-3 to TRBJ1-4, with TRBD1 as a possible D gene (6 bases). Per the germline V gene, CDR1 is ENHRY and CDR2 is SYGVKD. The CDR3 consists of 13 residues. The V end lost 6 bases, the J end lost 7 bases, and 12 bases lay between the germline ends.

This chain connects TRBV5-1 to TRBJ2-6, with 7 nucleotides matching TRBD2. Germline values: CDR1 SGHRS, CDR2 YFSETQ. V gave up 2 bases and J gave up 2 bases; unmatched junction bases: 10. This CDR3 is 18 amino acids long. The CDR3 nucleotides read TGCGCCAGCAGCTTTCCGGTGGTGGGAGGGCCTGGGGCCAACGTCCTGACTTTC. It translates to CASSFPVVGGPGANVLTF.

J is TRBJ2-3 and V is TRBV30; 7 nucleotides agree with TRBD1. V shed 7 bases, J shed 3 bases, and the junction held 7 bases outside the gene matches. Germline CDR1 reads GTSNPN; CDR2 reads SVGIG (reference sequence). The CDR3 has 13 residues. CDR3 nucleotide sequence: TGTGCCTCCAGGGGGAGAGGGACAGATACGCAGTATTTT. Its protein product is CASRGRGTDTQYF.

The CDR3 DNA reads as TGTGCCAGCAGTTTAATAGGGATTGAAAAACTGTTTTTT. Translation gives CASSLIGIEKLFF. This chain connects TRBV12-3 or TRBV12-4 to TRBJ1-4; D gene uncertain. Between the trimmed V and J ends, which lost 2 bases and 7 bases, there was a span of 8 bases. This CDR3 comprises 13 residues.

V gene TRBV3-1 (or the pseudogene TRBV3-2) combines with J gene TRBJ1-2; 9 nucleotides line up with TRBD1. V was pared by 5 bases and J by 8 bases, with 12 bases of the junction left unmatched. The CDR3 spans 15 residues. The V gene's germline CDR1 is LGHDT and CDR2 YNNKEL (reference sequence). The DNA for the CDR3 is TGTGCCAGCAGCTTTAGACAGGGGGGAAGAGGAGGCTACACCTTC. Translation gives CASSFRQGGRGGYTF.

CDR3 coding DNA: TGTGCCAGCAGTTACTGGAGCGGGGGCCAAGAGACCCAGTACTTC. This codes for CASSYWSGGQETQYF. The V gene is TRBV6-2 or TRBV6-3, the J gene TRBJ2-5; 8 positions agree with TRBD2. V lost 1 base to trimming and J lost 1 base; unmatched junction nucleotides: 2. The CDR3 extends over 15 amino acids. Per germline, CDR1 MNHEY and CDR2 SVGEGT.